Described below is a single T cell receptor beta chain sequence and its context. Its antigen target is currently unknown. One base away there is no much larger clone; base qualities are not given. This entry belongs to a study of cytomegalovirus exposure and HLA in healthy donors (dated by TCRdb to the late 2010s). About the full investigation: An earlier analysis of roughly 610 of the donors reported 276 Gb of sequence data and 90 million to 120 million unique TCR beta sequences obtained from some 170 million T cells. About 300 gigabases of sequencing data and around 85 million unique TCR sequences made up an early release that covered roughly 670 HLA-typed donors. The genetic ancestry cluster associated with self-reported Caucasian donors included about 81% of the 398 genotyped donors. The study aimed to test whether signatures of past pathogen exposure could be identified by cataloging public T cell receptors. The study used immunosequencing to profile the T cell repertoires of 666 subjects and linked those repertoires to cytomegalovirus serostatus. In addition to the first cohort of 666 subjects, a separate validation cohort of some 120 different subjects was used. High-throughput TCR immunosequencing, statistical association of individual TCRs with disease status, and machine learning were combined to predict cytomegalovirus infection status. In a later analysis, previously published TCR beta repertoires from 550 to 750 donors were re-analyzed and high-resolution HLA genotyping was added so that TCR occurrence patterns could be studied. The later analysis used no new phenotypic data to find candidate immune exposures, relying instead on TCR beta sequences and their occurrence across donors. In an earlier analysis of roughly 580 of the donors, high-throughput TCR beta sequencing was used to judge whether each TCR beta V gene segment behaved as functional or pseudogenic. Donor age, sex, ethnicity and CMV serostatus were compiled alongside the repertoire data. A later genetic analysis took genome-wide SNP genotypes for about 65% of the 666 donors and used that subset as a discovery cohort. Every repertoire in the discovery cohort had been generated on one and the same sequencing platform. HLA typing included class I and class II loci at four-digit resolution. Typing coverage varied by locus: 629-630 donors for A, B, C, DRB1 and DQB1; some 520 for DQA1; more than 600 for DPA1; around 450 for DPB1. A few DR-DQ haplotypes were treated as single units for association and clustering because of strong linkage in the cohort. Across about 370 genotyped donors of the cohort, an average of about 240,000 unique TCR beta nucleotide sequences per donor were sequenced, and around 19% of those sequences were non-productive.

The library was built by means of the immunoSEQ multiplex PCR assay. A mixture of 60 forward primers for TCR Vbeta segments and 13 reverse primers for TCR Jbeta segments was used in the multiplex PCR. Amplification of the CDR3 region of rearranged TCR beta genes was performed with a multiplex PCR assay on genomic DNA. The Illumina HiSeq System was used to sequence the amplified TCR beta libraries as 87-base-pair reads. The paper's data handling went like this. A later analysis tallied about 77 million unique TCR beta chains across the 666 repertoires, and some 10 million of those chains were shared by two or more donors. A nearest-neighbor algorithm error-corrected the raw reads and collapsed the reads into unique sequences, merging closely related sequences to remove PCR and sequencing errors. CDR3 sequences were aligned to IMGT reference sequences to assign V, D and J gene segments. Each retained sequence needed at least a six-nucleotide match to both a V gene segment and a J gene segment. Rearrangements were called productive when the CDR3 lacked stop codons and stayed in frame with V and J; all others were non-productive. Following IMGT convention, CDR3 was defined as the stretch from the second conserved V-encoded cysteine to the conserved J-encoded phenylalanine. The earlier analysis of 500 to 600 of the donors excluded sequences that lacked an unambiguous match to a single V gene segment. In an earlier analysis of 587 of the donors, a V segment was called functional when productive rearrangements were above 56.7%, and segregating when the standard deviation between donors exceeded 5%. To diagnose cytomegalovirus status from the catalog of TCR beta chain sequences, a statistical classification framework was built. A later analysis assigned V and J genes by comparing TCR nucleotide sequences with IMGT/GENE-DB human TR gene sequences. In a later analysis, CDR3 sequences and most-parsimonious VDJ recombination scenarios were assigned using the TCRdist pipeline. A later analysis defined each TCR beta chain by its CDR3 amino acid sequence plus V-gene family, and excluded reads lacking a unique V-gene family. As a way to deal with suspected cross-contamination and a sequencing artifact, a later analysis dropped nearly 600 nucleotide sequences that were highly shared and had low generation probability. In a later analysis, a clonal expansion index for each public chain was calculated from normalized within-repertoire ranks of inferred template counts. In a later analysis, generation probabilities were computed using a VDJ recombination model fitted to out-of-frame rearrangements, and the results were checked against IGoR. In a later analysis, hypergeometric tests were used to score TCR-TCR, TCR-HLA and TCR-CMV co-occurrence, with a repertoire-size bias correction applied to TCR pairs. False discovery rates were estimated in a later analysis by permuting HLA or CMV assignments 20 times. In a later analysis, co-occurring TCRs were grouped using DBSCAN, with TCRdist sequence similarity added in when clustering inside HLA-allele-positive subsets. Repertoires with fewer than 30,000 or more than 120,000 public chains, plus five repertoires with anomalous nucleotide sharing, were excluded from co-occurrence clustering. The source is immuneACCESS, and TCRdb retained only in-frame sequences with V and J called. Part of the clones is not carried over; for the studies checked, unresolved V genes explain less than half of this, and the remainder is unexplained. That table is the source of V, J and clone size, and D and trimming were worked out from the DNA. In this sample the table shows 240,000 or so clones, approximately 80% of which occur a single time. Jointly, the top ten make up almost 8% of the sample.

What the work shows at the level of the full study, not this receptor alone: A further reported finding was that TCR beta sequences accurately predicted the HLA-A and HLA-B alleles for most subjects in the first cohort. Several of the top co-occurrence clusters appeared to be linked to parvovirus B19, influenza, CMV and Epstein-Barr virus, according to a later analysis. Approximately 16 rarely observed V segments, including chromosome 9 orphons, were excluded from the earlier analysis of a few hundred of the donors because counts were too low. A later analysis associated 15,000 to 20,000 TCR beta sequences with specific HLA alleles at a false discovery rate of 0.05. Because HLA typing was missing for some donors at each locus, association tests included only the typed subset. According to a later analysis, TCR association rates differed among HLA loci, with DRB1 alleles showing the most associated TCRs and HLA-C alleles showing the fewest. The only immune exposure information available for the cohort was CMV serostatus. Correlated functional status among segregating V segments might reflect linkage disequilibrium, but an unknown experimental factor could not be ruled out. Across donors, most TCR sequences were observed very rarely, whereas some public TCRs were present in many individuals. The classifier was reported to diagnose cytomegalovirus status with high specificity and sensitivity in both the original cohort and the validation cohort. The sequencing pipeline was judged likely to have produced a cluster of highly shared sequence variants as a technical artifact. In this cohort, only TCR beta chains were sequenced, and detectable features were limited by the absence of alpha or paired-chain data. In a later analysis, HLA-associated TCR beta chains showed more clonal expansion and lower generation probabilities than non-associated chains that were equally common. Most CMV-associated TCR beta chains appeared to be HLA-restricted in a later analysis, and the HLA associations seemed to be driven largely by CMV exposure. A few of the identified cytomegalovirus-associated TCR beta chains were confirmed in vitro to be specific for cytomegalovirus antigens. According to a later genetic analysis, donors in an Asian-associated ancestry cluster had fewer N-insertions in productive TCRs than the approximately 710-donor mean. According to the authors, the approach could potentially be generalized to other disease states and immunological phenotypes. When HLA alleles, especially DR and DQ, strongly co-occurred, TCR associations were difficult to assign to individual alleles. V-gene and J-gene trimming of TCR beta chains was associated with a missense DCLRE1C variant in a later genetic analysis, and the association was replicated in an independent cohort. Sequencing depth was assumed to be roughly uniform across donors in the presence/absence analyses, though that assumption may not hold. Some IMGT-functional V segments, including TRBV6-2 and TRBV6-3, could not be distinguished by the 87-base-pair reads and were therefore excluded. Broadly in line with IMGT annotations, most TCR beta V segments showed up in productive rearrangements about 90% or about 30% of the time in an earlier analysis of under 700 of the donors. The study listed 164 TCR beta chains as associated with cytomegalovirus.

The cohort consisted of 600 or so healthy bone marrow donors. At the time of sampling, every cohort member was nominally healthy, though immune exposures that went unrecorded were likely present. The donor was CMV seropositive and was included in the group of almost 300 seropositive cohort members. Every donor gave a peripheral blood sample, and the peripheral blood mononuclear cells from that sample were used for TCR beta sequencing. Genomic DNA extraction from the blood cell samples was performed with the Qiagen DNeasy Blood Extraction Kit. The CDR3 has 18 amino acids, counting the end cysteine and phenylalanine. Only the CDR3 part of the read is kept: 54 bases, read in frame from the first base. A distance of 14 bases separates the germline ends of V and J, which lose 0 bases and 0 bases respectively. CDR1 and CDR2, looked up from the germline V gene, are SGHVS and FQNEAQ.

The TCR was taken from a woman aged 60 to 75 in good health and CMV-seropositive. The material sequenced was PBMCs. The chain is encoded by TRBV7-8 joined to TRBJ2-2, with TRBD2 tentatively as D gene (5 bases match). The CDR3 region has the sequence CASSLAAGEYTNTGELFF. Here is the DNA: TGTGCCAGCAGCTTAGCTGCCGGGGAGTACACGAACACCGGGGAGCTGTTTTTT. With all but the CDR3 taken from the reference TRBV7-8 and TRBJ2-2 genes, the full variable domain is: GAGVSQSPRYKVAKRGQDVALRCDPISGHVSLFWYQQALGQGPEFLTYFQNEAQLDKSGLPSDRFFAERPEGSVSTLKIQRTQQEDSAVYLCASSLAAGEYTNTGELFFGEGSRLTVL.